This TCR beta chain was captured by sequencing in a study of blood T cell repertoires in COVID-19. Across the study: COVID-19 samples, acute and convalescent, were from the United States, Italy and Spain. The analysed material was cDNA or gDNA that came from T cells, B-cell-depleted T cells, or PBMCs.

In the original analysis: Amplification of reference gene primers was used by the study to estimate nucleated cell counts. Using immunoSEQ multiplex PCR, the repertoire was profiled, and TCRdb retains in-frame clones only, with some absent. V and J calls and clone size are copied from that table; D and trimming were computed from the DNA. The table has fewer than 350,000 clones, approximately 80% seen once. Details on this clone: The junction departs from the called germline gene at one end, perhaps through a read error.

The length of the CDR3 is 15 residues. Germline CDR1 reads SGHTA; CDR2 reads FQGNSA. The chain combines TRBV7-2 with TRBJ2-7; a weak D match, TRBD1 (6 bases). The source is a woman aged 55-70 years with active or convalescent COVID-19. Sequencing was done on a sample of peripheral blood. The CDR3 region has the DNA TGTGCCAGCACCTTAACAGGGCTTGGCGCCTACGAGCAGTACTTC. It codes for CASTLTGLGAYEQYF.